The 22 T cell receptor beta chains in this list originate from one sample, sequenced in a study of CD8+ T cells in alopecia areata. CD4+ cells underwent sorting into CD25+CD127- cells for four or five patients. As the sequencing template, cDNA was produced by extracting RNA and reverse transcribing it. Clones were read by immunoSEQ multiplex PCR, and TCRdb kept only the in-frame ones, dropping some. The table lists 37,000 or so clones, nearly 55% of them singletons. The sequencing sample was made of CD4+ Tregs sorted from blood. These receptors were obtained from a human donor with alopecia areata.

The chain carries TRBV2 and TRBJ2-3; TRBD1 aligns across 7 bases. The CDR3 is 14 amino acids. The V and J ends lost 2 bases and 3 bases, in that order; junction bases with no gene match: 2. Germline CDR1 is SNHLY and CDR2 is FYNNEI. Here the CDR3 reads CASSEQGVTDTQYF. In nucleotides, the CDR3 is TGTGCCAGCAGTGAACAGGGGGTGACAGATACGCAGTATTTT.

This rearrangement joins TRBV10-1 to TRBJ1-4; TRBD1 matches 7 bases. Trimming removed 3 bases from V and 8 bases from J; junction bases left unmatched: 6. CDR1 and CDR2 (germline): WNHNN, SYGVQD (reference sequence). The CDR3 has 14 amino acids. In nucleotides, the CDR3 is TGCGCCAGCAGTGACCGGACAGGTCACGAAAAACTGTTTTTT. Its translation: CASSDRTGHEKLFF.

This chain connects TRBV19 to TRBJ2-7; 7 nucleotides agree with TRBD1. The germline V gene has CDR1 LNHDA and CDR2 SQIVND (reference sequence). V was clipped by 4 bases and J by 3 bases; unmatched bases: 6. This CDR3 has 14 residues. The CDR3 reads CASSSPGQIYEQYF. CDR3 sequence (DNA): TGTGCCAGTAGTAGCCCGGGACAGATCTACGAGCAGTACTTC.

The CDR3 loop reads CATISGSGYEQYF. As DNA, the CDR3 is TGTGCCACCATTAGCGGGAGTGGCTACGAGCAGTACTTC. The gene calls are TRBV28 and TRBJ2-7, with 9 positions matching TRBD2. After removal of 10 bases from V and 3 bases from J, the junction contained 7 bases not matched to a gene. Germline V CDR1 and CDR2: MDHEN, SYDVKM. The CDR3 has 13 amino acids.

V usage is TRBV7-2 and J usage is TRBJ2-1; D not certain. The CDR3 is 13 amino acids. Germline-derived CDR1 and CDR2 are SGHTA and FQGNSA. V was trimmed by 6 bases and J by 6 bases, leaving 12 bases between them. CDR3 residues: CASRYNPGNEQFF. CDR3 coding DNA: TGTGCCAGCAGGTACAACCCAGGCAATGAGCAGTTCTTC.

V usage is TRBV28 and J usage is TRBJ1-2, with 12 positions matching TRBD1. CDR1 and CDR2 from the germline V gene are MDHEN and SYDVKM. The CDR3 contains 16 residues. The V gene end was trimmed by 6 bases and the J gene end by 4 bases; junction bases not matched to a gene: 9. The CDR3 region is CASRAGTGGPFYGYTF. CDR3 sequence (DNA): TGTGCCAGCAGGGCCGGGACAGGGGGCCCTTTCTATGGCTACACCTTC.

The chain combines TRBV29-1 with TRBJ1-2; 8 bases line up with TRBD1. Germline assignment: CDR1 SQVTM and CDR2 ANQGSEA. The V gene end was trimmed by 6 bases and the J gene end by 5 bases; junction bases not matched to a gene: 11. CDR3 length: 14 residues. Here the CDR3 reads CSVDRAGVEYGYTF. In DNA form, the CDR3 reads TGCAGCGTGGACAGGGCCGGGGTGGAGTATGGCTACACCTTC.

In its sample, this clone ranks as medium-sized. This chain joins TRBV4-3 and TRBJ2-7; 7 positions agree with TRBD2. This CDR3 contains 16 residues. Germline values: CDR1 LGHNA, CDR2 YSLEER. V was clipped by 0 bases and J by 2 bases; unmatched bases: 7. Here the CDR3 reads CASSQDRAGAPYEQYF. The CDR3 region has the DNA TGCGCCAGCAGCCAAGATCGGGCGGGAGCTCCCTACGAGCAGTACTTC.

The chain is built from TRBV5-6 and TRBJ2-5; perhaps D is TRBD1 or TRBD2 (5 bases each). The ends were cut back, 7 bases at V and 11 bases at J, with 21 bases in the middle. CDR1 is SGHDT, CDR2 YYEEEE, per germline. The CDR3 is 13 amino acids. In DNA, the CDR3 is TGTGCCAGCCACGTTCCGGGGACCCCTGCGCAGTACTTC. This translates into CASHVPGTPAQYF.

This rearrangement joins TRBV15 to TRBJ1-2, with unresolved D. V lost 7 bases and J lost 2, with 11 bases in between. The length of the CDR3 is 13 residues. The germline V gene has CDR1 LNHNV and CDR2 YYDKDF (reference sequence). The CDR3 loop is CATKPDLNYGYTF. The CDR3 nucleotides are TGTGCCACCAAGCCCGACCTCAACTATGGCTACACCTTC.

V usage is TRBV2 and J usage is TRBJ2-2; the D gene is possibly TRBD2 (7 bases). The CDR3 length is 14 residues. Germline assignment: CDR1 SNHLY and CDR2 FYNNEI. The germline V and J ends were trimmed by 6 bases and 7 bases, with 15 bases remaining between them. CDR3 sequence reads: CASSYHREGGELFF. DNA of the CDR3: TGTGCCAGCAGCTATCACAGGGAGGGCGGGGAGCTGTTTTTT. The entire variable domain, with the rest obtained from reference TRBV2 and TRBJ2-2, is as follows: EPEVTQTPSHQVTQMGQEVILRCVPISNHLYFYWYRQILGQKVEFLVSFYNNEISEKSEIFDDQFSVERPDGSNFTLKIRSTKLEDSAMYFCASSYHREGGELFFGEGSRLTVL.

By share of the sample, this clone is medium-sized. The J gene is TRBJ2-3, the V gene TRBV7-9; D gene unclear. Between the trimmed V and J ends, which lost 9 bases and 0 bases, there was a span of 10 bases. This CDR3 contains 13 residues. Germline lookup yields CDR1 SEHNR and CDR2 FQNEAQ (reference sequence). The CDR3 DNA reads TGTGCCAGTCGGGTATCTAGCACAGATACGCAGTATTTT. It codes for CASRVSSTDTQYF.

The V and J genes are TRBV4-3 and TRBJ1-2; tentative D call: TRBD1 (5 bases). The CDR3 consists of 13 residues. Per germline, CDR1 LGHNA and CDR2 YSLEER. V gave up 1 base and J gave up 7 bases, with 10 bases separating them. The CDR3 here is CASSQVGRAGYTF. As DNA, the CDR3 is TGCGCCAGCAGCCAAGTCGGCAGGGCTGGCTACACCTTC.

The chain is built from TRBV7-2 and TRBJ1-5; D is possibly TRBD1 (5 bases). Trimming removed 5 bases from V and 0 bases from J, with 11 bases in between. Germline V CDR1 and CDR2: SGHTA, FQGNSA. CDR3 length: 15 amino acids. The CDR3 reads CASSRGAGSNQPQHF. The CDR3 nucleotides read TGTGCCAGCAGCCGAGGGGCGGGTAGCAATCAGCCCCAGCATTTT.

The chain uses TRBV19 and TRBJ1-2; 7 nucleotides line up with TRBD1. The germline gives CDR1 LNHDA, CDR2 SQIVND (reference sequence). The CDR3 loop spans 15 amino acids. The V gene end was trimmed by 6 bases and the J gene end by 0 bases; junction bases not matched to a gene: 7. The CDR3 loop is CASSLGTESNYGYTF. The DNA of the CDR3 is TGTGCCAGTAGCCTCGGGACAGAGTCTAACTATGGCTACACCTTC.

The rearrangement joins TRBV18 to TRBJ1-1; D unresolved. Per germline, CDR1 KGHSH and CDR2 LQKENI. Deletions cut 3 bases from V and 1 base from J, with 9 bases between. The CDR3 length is 14 residues. Here the CDR3 DNA reads TGTGCCAGCTCACCCAACGCTGAGAACACTGAAGCTTTCTTT. Its translation: CASSPNAENTEAFF.

This chain joins TRBV4-3 and TRBJ2-7; D perhaps matches TRBD2 (6 bases). The CDR3 has 14 residues. V lost 4 bases and J lost 1, with 11 bases in between. Germline V gene sequence: CDR1 LGHNA, CDR2 YSLEER. For the CDR3, the DNA is TGCGCCAGCAGCCTGGGACTGAATTCCTACGAGCAGTACTTC. Translation gives CASSLGLNSYEQYF.

The chain carries TRBV4-1 and TRBJ1-6, with D possibly being TRBD1 (5 bases). The germline V and J ends were trimmed by 5 bases and 8 bases, with 19 bases remaining between them. The CDR3 extends over 16 amino acids. Germline CDR1 MGHRA, CDR2 YSYEKL. DNA of the CDR3: TGCGCCAGCAGCACTCCCTCCGGGACGTACGATTCACCCCTCCACTTT. Translating gives CASSTPSGTYDSPLHF.

The chain recombines TRBV27 with TRBJ2-7; D is undetermined. The CDR3 extends over 12 amino acids. V was shortened by 4 bases and J by 5 bases, with 9 bases between the two germline ends. The germline CDR1 and CDR2 sequences are MNHEY and SMNVEV (reference sequence). The CDR3 spells CASSSRTDEQYF. The CDR3, as DNA: TGTGCCAGCAGTTCAAGAACAGACGAGCAGTACTTC.

The rearrangement joins TRBV28 to TRBJ2-5, with 8 positions matching TRBD1. V was pared by 3 bases and J by 1 base, with 13 bases of the junction left unmatched. CDR1 and CDR2 from the germline V gene are MDHEN and SYDVKM. This CDR3 comprises 18 residues. CDR3: CASSLRQGRGEGQETQYF. In DNA, the CDR3 is TGTGCCAGCAGTTTGAGACAGGGGCGGGGAGAGGGCCAAGAGACCCAGTACTTC.

This clone is medium-sized (0.01 to 0.1%) within its sample. This chain links TRBV4-1 with TRBJ2-1; D is uncertain. Germline CDR1 reads MGHRA; CDR2 reads YSYEKL. The CDR3 is made up of 12 amino acids. V lost 4 bases to trimming and J lost 7 bases, with 8 bases between them. The CDR3 spells CASSLLGNEQFF. CDR3 DNA: TGCGCCAGCAGCCTTTTAGGGAATGAGCAGTTCTTC.

The chain has TRBV10-3 and TRBJ2-2; 9 bases align to TRBD1. V lost 4 bases to trimming and J lost 5 bases; unmatched junction nucleotides: 5. CDR1 is ENHRY, CDR2 SYGVKD, per germline. CDR3 length: 15 amino acids. CDR3 nucleotide sequence: TGTGCCATCAGTGGGGGACAGGGAAGAACCGGGGAGCTGTTTTTT. This translates into CAISGGQGRTGELFF.